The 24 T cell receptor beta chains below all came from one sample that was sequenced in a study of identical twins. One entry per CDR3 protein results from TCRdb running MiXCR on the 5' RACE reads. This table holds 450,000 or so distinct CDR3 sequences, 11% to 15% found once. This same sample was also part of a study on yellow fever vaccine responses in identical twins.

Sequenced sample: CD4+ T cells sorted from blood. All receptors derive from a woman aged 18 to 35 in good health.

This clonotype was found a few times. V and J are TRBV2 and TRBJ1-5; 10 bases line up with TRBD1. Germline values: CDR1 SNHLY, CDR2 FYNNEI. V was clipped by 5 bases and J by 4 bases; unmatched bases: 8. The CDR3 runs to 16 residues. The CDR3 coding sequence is TGTGCCAGCAGTCGTCCCGGGACAGGGGAAAATCAGCCCCAGCATTTT. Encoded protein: CASSRPGTGENQPQHF. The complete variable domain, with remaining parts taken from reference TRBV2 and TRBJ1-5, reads EPEVTQTPSHQVTQMGQEVILRCVPISNHLYFYWYRQILGQKVEFLVSFYNNEISEKSEIFDDQFSVERPDGSNFTLKIRSTKLEDSAMYFCASSRPGTGENQPQHFGDGTRLSIL.

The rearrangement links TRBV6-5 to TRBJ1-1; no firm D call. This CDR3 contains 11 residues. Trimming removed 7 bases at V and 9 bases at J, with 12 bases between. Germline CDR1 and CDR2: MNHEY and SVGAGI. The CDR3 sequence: CASIRGSKAFF. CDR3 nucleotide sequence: TGTGCCAGCATCCGGGGTTCGAAAGCTTTCTTT.

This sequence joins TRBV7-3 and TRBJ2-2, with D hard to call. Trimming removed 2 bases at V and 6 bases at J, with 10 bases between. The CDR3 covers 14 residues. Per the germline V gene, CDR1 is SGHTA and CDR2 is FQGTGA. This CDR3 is CASSLELPPGELFF. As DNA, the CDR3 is TGTGCCAGCAGCTTAGAGCTCCCTCCCGGGGAGCTGTTTTTT.

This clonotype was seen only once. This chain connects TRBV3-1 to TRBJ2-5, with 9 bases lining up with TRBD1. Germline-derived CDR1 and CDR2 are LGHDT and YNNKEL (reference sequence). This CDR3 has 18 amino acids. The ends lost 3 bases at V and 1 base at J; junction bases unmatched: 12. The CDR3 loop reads CASSHLAGTGSGQETQYF. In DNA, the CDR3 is TGTGCCAGCAGCCATCTAGCCGGGACAGGGTCGGGCCAAGAGACCCAGTACTTC.

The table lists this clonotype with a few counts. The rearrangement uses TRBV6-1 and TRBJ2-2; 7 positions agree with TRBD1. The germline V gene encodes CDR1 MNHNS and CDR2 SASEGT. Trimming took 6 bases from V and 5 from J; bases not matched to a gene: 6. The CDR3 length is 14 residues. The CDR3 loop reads CASRGTVATGELFF. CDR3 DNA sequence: TGTGCCAGCAGGGGGACAGTGGCGACCGGGGAGCTGTTTTTT.

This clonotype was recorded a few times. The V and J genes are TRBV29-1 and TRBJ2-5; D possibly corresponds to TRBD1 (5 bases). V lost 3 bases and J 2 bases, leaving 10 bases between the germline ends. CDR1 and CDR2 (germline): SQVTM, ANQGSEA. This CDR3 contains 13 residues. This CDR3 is CSVDLGQQETQYF. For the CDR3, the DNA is TGCAGCGTTGATTTGGGGCAGCAAGAGACCCAGTACTTC.

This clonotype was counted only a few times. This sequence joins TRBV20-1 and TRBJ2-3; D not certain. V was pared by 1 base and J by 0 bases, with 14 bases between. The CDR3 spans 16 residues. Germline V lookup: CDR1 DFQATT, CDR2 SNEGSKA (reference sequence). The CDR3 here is CSARVLAIYSTDTQYF. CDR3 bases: TGCAGTGCTAGAGTTTTAGCAATATATAGCACAGATACGCAGTATTTT.

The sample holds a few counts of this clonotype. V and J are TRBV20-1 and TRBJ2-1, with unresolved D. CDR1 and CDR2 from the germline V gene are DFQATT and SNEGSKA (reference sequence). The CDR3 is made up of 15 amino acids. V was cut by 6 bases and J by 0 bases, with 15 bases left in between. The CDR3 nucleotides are TGCAGTGCCCCCGCCTTATTGGTCTCCTACAATGAGCAGTTCTTC. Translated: CSAPALLVSYNEQFF.

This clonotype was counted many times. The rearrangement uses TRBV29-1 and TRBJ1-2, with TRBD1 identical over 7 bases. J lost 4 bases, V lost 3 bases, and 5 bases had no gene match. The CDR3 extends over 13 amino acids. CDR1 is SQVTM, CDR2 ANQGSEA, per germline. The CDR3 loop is CSVEVTGLYGYTF. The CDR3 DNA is TGCAGCGTTGAGGTGACAGGGCTCTATGGCTACACCTTC.

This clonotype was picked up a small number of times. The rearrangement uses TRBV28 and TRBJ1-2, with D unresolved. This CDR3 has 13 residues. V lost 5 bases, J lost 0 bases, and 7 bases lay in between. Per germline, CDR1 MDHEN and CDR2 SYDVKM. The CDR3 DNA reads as TGTGCCAGCAGTAACGCAGCTAACTATGGCTACACCTTC. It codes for CASSNAANYGYTF.

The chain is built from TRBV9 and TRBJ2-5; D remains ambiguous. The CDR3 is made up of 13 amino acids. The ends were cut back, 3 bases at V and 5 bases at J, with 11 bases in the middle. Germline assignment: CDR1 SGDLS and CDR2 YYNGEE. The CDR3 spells CASSDTVRETQYF. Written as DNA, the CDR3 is TGTGCCAGCAGCGACACCGTGAGGGAGACCCAGTACTTC.

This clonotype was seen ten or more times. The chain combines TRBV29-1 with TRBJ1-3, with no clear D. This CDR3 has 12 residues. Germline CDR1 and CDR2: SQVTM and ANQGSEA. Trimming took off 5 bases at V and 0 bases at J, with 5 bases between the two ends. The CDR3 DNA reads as TGCAGCGTTCGAAGCTCTGGAAACACCATATATTTT. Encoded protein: CSVRSSGNTIYF. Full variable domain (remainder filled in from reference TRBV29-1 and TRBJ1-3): SAVISQKPSRDICQRGTSLTIQCQVDSQVTMMFWYRQQPGQSLTLIATANQGSEATYESGFVIDKFPISRPNLTFSTLTVSNMSPEDSSIYLCSVRSSGNTIYFGEGSWLTVV.

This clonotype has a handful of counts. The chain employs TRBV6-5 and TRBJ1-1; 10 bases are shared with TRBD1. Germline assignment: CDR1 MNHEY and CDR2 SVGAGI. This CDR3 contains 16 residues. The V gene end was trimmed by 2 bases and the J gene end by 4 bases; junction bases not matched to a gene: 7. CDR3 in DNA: TGTGCCAGCAGTTACACAGGACAGGGGGGTCGCACTGAAGCTTTCTTT. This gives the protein CASSYTGQGGRTEAFF.

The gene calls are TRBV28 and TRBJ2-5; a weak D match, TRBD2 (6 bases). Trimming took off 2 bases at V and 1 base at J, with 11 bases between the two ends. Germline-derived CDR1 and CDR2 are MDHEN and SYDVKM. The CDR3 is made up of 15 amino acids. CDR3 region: CASSLRGSGQETQYF. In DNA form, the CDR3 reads TGTGCCAGCAGTTTAAGGGGTAGCGGCCAAGAGACCCAGTACTTC.

The CDR3 loop reads CASSLEAGPRNIQYF. In DNA form, the CDR3 reads TGTGCCAGCAGCTTAGAGGCGGGGCCCCGAAACATTCAGTACTTC. V usage is TRBV7-2 and J usage is TRBJ2-4; maybe TRBD2 (6 bases). The length of the CDR3 is 15 residues. Germline V lookup: CDR1 SGHTA, CDR2 FQGNSA. Trimming took 1 base from V and 6 from J, leaving 13 bases between them.

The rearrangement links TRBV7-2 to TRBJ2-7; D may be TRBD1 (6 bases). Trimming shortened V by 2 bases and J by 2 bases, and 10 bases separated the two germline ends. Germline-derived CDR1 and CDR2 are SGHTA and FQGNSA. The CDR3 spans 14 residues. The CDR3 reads CASSLNRDTYEQYF. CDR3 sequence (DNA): TGTGCCAGCAGCTTAAACCGGGACACCTACGAGCAGTACTTC.

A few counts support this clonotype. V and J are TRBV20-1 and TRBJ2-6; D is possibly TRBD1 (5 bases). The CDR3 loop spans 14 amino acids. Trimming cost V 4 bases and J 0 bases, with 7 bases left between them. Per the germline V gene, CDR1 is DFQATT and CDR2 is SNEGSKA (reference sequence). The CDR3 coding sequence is TGCAGTGCTATACAGGTCTCTGGGGCCAACGTCCTGACTTTC. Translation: CSAIQVSGANVLTF.

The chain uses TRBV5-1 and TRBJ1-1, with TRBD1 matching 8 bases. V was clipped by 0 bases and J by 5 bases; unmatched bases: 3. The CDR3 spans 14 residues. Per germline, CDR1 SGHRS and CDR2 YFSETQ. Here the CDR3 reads CASSLETGGTEAFF. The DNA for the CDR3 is TGCGCCAGCAGCTTGGAAACAGGGGGGACTGAAGCTTTCTTT.

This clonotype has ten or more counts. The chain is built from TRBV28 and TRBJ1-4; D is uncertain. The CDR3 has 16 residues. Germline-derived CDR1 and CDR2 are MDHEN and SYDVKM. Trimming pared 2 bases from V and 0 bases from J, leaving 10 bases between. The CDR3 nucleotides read TGTGCCAGCAGTTTAAGTTTAACTACAACTAATGAAAAACTGTTTTTT. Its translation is CASSLSLTTTNEKLFF. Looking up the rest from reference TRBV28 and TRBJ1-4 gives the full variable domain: DVKVTQSSRYLVKRTGEKVFLECVQDMDHENMFWYRQDPGLGLRLIYFSYDVKMKEKGDIPEGYSVSREKKERFSLILESASTNQTSMYLCASSLSLTTTNEKLFFGSGTQLSVL.

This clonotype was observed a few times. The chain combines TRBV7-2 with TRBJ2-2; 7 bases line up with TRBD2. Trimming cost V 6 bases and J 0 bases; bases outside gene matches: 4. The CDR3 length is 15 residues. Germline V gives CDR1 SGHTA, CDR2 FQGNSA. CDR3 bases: TGTGCCAGCAGAACTAGCGTATCGAACACCGGGGAGCTGTTTTTT. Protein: CASRTSVSNTGELFF.

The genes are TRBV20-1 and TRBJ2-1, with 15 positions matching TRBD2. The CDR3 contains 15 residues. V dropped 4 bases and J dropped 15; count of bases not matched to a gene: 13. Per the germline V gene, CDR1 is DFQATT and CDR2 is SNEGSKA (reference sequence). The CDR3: CSAMLSGLAGGNLFF. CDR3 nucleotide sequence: TGCAGTGCTATGTTGAGTGGACTAGCGGGAGGGAATCTGTTCTTC.

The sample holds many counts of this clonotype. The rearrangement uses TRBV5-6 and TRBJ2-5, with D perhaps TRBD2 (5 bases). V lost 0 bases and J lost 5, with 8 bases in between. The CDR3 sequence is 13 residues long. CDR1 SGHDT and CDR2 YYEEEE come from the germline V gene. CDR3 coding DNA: TGTGCCAGCAGCTTGGCCTCGGGGGAGACCCAGTACTTC. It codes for CASSLASGETQYF.

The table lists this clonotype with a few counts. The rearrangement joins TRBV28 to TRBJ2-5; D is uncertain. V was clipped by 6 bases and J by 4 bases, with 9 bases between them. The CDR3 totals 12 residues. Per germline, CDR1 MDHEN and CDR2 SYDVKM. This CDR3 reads CASSTPVETQYF. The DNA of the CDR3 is TGTGCCAGCAGCACGCCAGTAGAGACCCAGTACTTC.

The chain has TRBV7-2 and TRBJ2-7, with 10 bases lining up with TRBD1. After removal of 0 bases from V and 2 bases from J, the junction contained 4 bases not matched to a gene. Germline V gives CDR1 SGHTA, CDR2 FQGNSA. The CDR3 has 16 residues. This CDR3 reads CASSLAGTGAPYEQYF. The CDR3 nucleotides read TGTGCCAGCAGCTTAGCCGGGACAGGGGCCCCCTACGAGCAGTACTTC.